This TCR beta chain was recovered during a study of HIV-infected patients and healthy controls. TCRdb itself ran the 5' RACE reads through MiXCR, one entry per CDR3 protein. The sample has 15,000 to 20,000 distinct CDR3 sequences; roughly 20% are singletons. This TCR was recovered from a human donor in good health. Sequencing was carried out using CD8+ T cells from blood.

This CDR3 reads CASSVAVTDTQYF. The CDR3 DNA reads TGTGCCAGCAGCGTGGCGGTCACAGATACGCAGTATTTT. The chain combines TRBV9 with TRBJ2-3; D is undetermined. V lost 2 bases, J lost 2 bases, and 6 bases lay in between. Germline values: CDR1 SGDLS, CDR2 YYNGEE. This CDR3 region has 13 residues.